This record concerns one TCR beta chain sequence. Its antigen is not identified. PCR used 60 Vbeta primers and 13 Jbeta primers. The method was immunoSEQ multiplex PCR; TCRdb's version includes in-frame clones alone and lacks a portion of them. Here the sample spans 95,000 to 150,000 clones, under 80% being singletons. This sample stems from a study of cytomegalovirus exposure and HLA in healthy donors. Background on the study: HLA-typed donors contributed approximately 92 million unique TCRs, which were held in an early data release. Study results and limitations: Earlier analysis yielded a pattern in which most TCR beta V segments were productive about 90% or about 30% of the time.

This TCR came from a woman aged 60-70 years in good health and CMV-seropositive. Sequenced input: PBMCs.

For the CDR3, the DNA is TGTGCCAGCAGTAACACCAACCTTCATGAGCAGTTCTTC. This sequence encodes CASSNTNLHEQFF. V usage is TRBV2 and J usage is TRBJ2-1; D is uncertain. This CDR3 is built from 13 residues. The germline gives CDR1 SNHLY, CDR2 FYNNEI. The ends were cut back, 5 bases at V and 8 bases at J, with 13 bases in the middle.